This T cell receptor (beta chain) was obtained from a study of cytomegalovirus exposure and HLA in healthy donors. A multiplex PCR was run with 60 Vbeta primers and 13 Jbeta primers. The assay was immunoSEQ multiplex PCR, and TCRdb's table has in-frame clones only and misses some. The table lists roughly 160,000 clones, 70% to 85% of them singletons. The CDR3 sequence is 16 residues long. CDR1 is MNHEY, CDR2 SMNVEV, per germline (reference sequence). With 2 bases removed from V and 4 bases from J, the gap between germline ends came to 14 bases. Sample: PBMCs. This TCR was recovered from a man between 25 and 39 years old in good health and CMV-seropositive. This chain links TRBV27 with TRBJ1-4, with unresolved D. This CDR3 reads CASSLRPTNYNEKLFF. In DNA, the CDR3 is TGTGCCAGCAGTTTACGTCCGACAAATTATAATGAAAAACTGTTTTTT.